One and the same sample provided the 14 T cell receptor beta chains below, sequenced in a study of blood T cell repertoires in COVID-19. The assay was immunoSEQ multiplex PCR, and TCRdb's table has in-frame clones only and misses some. Among about 42,000 clones listed, 90% were seen once. Input material: peripheral blood. The receptors derive from a man aged 50 to 60 with active COVID-19.

CDR3 protein: CASSLRAKCHKSRVNVLTF. The CDR3 bases are TGTGCCAGCAGCCTCCGAGCTAAGTGCCACAAAAGTCGGGTCAACGTCCTGACTTTC. The genes are TRBV7-7 and TRBJ2-6; D is undetermined. Germline loops: CDR1 SSHAT, CDR2 FNYEAQ (reference sequence). Deletions cut 5 bases from V and 9 bases from J, with 29 bases between. The CDR3 runs 19 residues.

The genes are TRBV9 and TRBJ2-2; 12 bases agree with TRBD1. The junction had 7 bases not matched to a gene; V was cut back by 4 bases and J by 3 bases. The CDR3 extends over 17 amino acids. Germline CDR1 SGDLS, CDR2 YYNGEE. Here the CDR3 reads CASSLGTGGFDTGELFF. In DNA, the CDR3 is TGTGCCAGCAGCTTAGGGACAGGGGGCTTTGACACCGGGGAGCTGTTTTTT.

The V and J genes are TRBV18 and TRBJ1-2; D might be TRBD1 (5 bases). The CDR3 is 14 residues long. V gave up 1 base and J gave up 4 bases, with 10 bases separating them. Germline V lookup: CDR1 KGHSH, CDR2 LQKENI. The CDR3 loop reads CASSPLIGAYGYTF. The CDR3 coding sequence is TGTGCCAGCTCACCACTTATAGGGGCCTATGGCTACACCTTC.

This clone was seen only once. This chain links TRBV9 with TRBJ1-2; TRBD1 agrees at 11 bases. V lost 3 bases and J lost 6; bases outside the gene matches: 7. Germline lookup yields CDR1 SGDLS and CDR2 YYNGEE. The CDR3 is made up of 15 amino acids. The CDR3: CASSEKDRGHDGYTF. CDR3 nucleotide sequence: TGTGCCAGCAGCGAAAAGGACAGGGGGCATGATGGCTACACCTTC.

This clone was seen just once. The rearrangement joins TRBV7-2 to TRBJ1-2; 8 bases fit TRBD1. The CDR3 sequence is 15 residues long. V was pared by 5 bases and J by 6 bases, with 11 bases of the junction left unmatched. Germline assignment: CDR1 SGHTA and CDR2 FQGNSA. The CDR3 DNA sequence: TGTGCCAGCAGCCGTCCACAGGGCAGGGGGCATGGCTACACCTTC. Translating it yields CASSRPQGRGHGYTF.

This sequence joins TRBV28 and TRBJ1-5; D unclear. V was shortened by 5 bases and J by 5 bases, with 13 bases between the two germline ends. There are 14 residues in the CDR3. Germline assignment: CDR1 MDHEN and CDR2 SYDVKM. The CDR3 coding sequence is TGTGCCAGCAGTCCTCGGGGTTTACATCAGCCCCAGCATTTT. This codes for CASSPRGLHQPQHF.

The chain is built from TRBV27 and TRBJ1-2; a possible D gene is TRBD1 (6 bases). The CDR3 spans 15 residues. V was cut by 4 bases and J by 8 bases, with 20 bases left in between. Germline V gene data show CDR1 as MNHEY and CDR2 as SMNVEV (reference sequence). The CDR3 DNA reads TGTGCCAGCAGTTCCCTCCGCGAGGGGGTAAGCGGCTACACCTTC. This gives the protein CASSSLREGVSGYTF.

This chain connects TRBV12-3 or TRBV12-4 to TRBJ2-1; D possibly corresponds to TRBD1 (6 bases). CDR3 length: 13 residues. Trimming stripped 7 bases from V and 8 bases from J, with 15 bases between. CDR3 sequence: CASNTGTIDEQFF. In nucleotides, the CDR3 is TGTGCCAGCAACACCGGGACAATCGATGAGCAGTTCTTC.

This clone was found once. The chain is built from TRBV5-4 and TRBJ1-4; D is possibly TRBD1 (6 bases). CDR1 is SGHNT, CDR2 YYREEE, per germline (reference sequence). V was clipped by 0 bases and J by 0 bases, with 9 bases between them. The CDR3 is 16 residues long. The CDR3 DNA follows: TGTGCCAGCAGCTTGGCCAGGGGAGCAACTAATGAAAAACTGTTTTTT. Residues: CASSLARGATNEKLFF.

This clone was picked up a small number of times. In DNA form, the CDR3 reads TGTGCCAGCAGCTTAGCGGGGGGGACCGGGGAGCTGTTTTTT. Its translation: CASSLAGGTGELFF. The V gene is TRBV11-3, the J gene TRBJ2-2; 8 bases are shared with TRBD2. V was clipped by 1 base and J by 5 bases; unmatched bases: 0. Germline V gene sequence: CDR1 SGHNT, CDR2 YENEEA. This CDR3 spans 14 amino acids.

The chain joins TRBV11-3 to TRBJ2-3; TRBD2 matches 13 bases. CDR3 length equals 16 residues. V was clipped by 2 bases and J by 2 bases; unmatched bases: 1. From germline, CDR1 is SGHNT and CDR2 YENEEA. The CDR3: CASSLTSGGVTDTQYF. For the CDR3, the DNA is TGTGCCAGCAGCTTAACTAGCGGGGGGGTCACAGATACGCAGTATTTT.

V usage is TRBV2 and J usage is TRBJ2-3; D might be TRBD2 (5 bases). V dropped 6 bases and J dropped 2 bases, with 15 bases sitting between them. CDR1 and CDR2 from the germline V gene are SNHLY and FYNNEI. The CDR3 sequence is 15 residues long. The CDR3 sequence is CASRPGYGVTDTQYF. As DNA, the CDR3 is TGTGCCAGCAGGCCGGGATACGGAGTCACAGATACGCAGTATTTT. Looking up the rest from reference TRBV2 and TRBJ2-3 gives the full variable domain: EPEVTQTPSHQVTQMGQEVILRCVPISNHLYFYWYRQILGQKVEFLVSFYNNEISEKSEIFDDQFSVERPDGSNFTLKIRSTKLEDSAMYFCASRPGYGVTDTQYFGPGTRLTVL.

The chain is built from TRBV5-6 and TRBJ1-1; 8 bases match TRBD1. V was pared by 3 bases and J by 4 bases, with 11 bases of the junction left unmatched. CDR1 and CDR2 from the germline V gene are SGHDT and YYEEEE. The CDR3 is 16 residues long. The CDR3 here is CASSSTGGRLRTEAFF. The CDR3 nucleotides are TGTGCCAGCAGCTCAACAGGGGGTAGGTTGCGCACTGAAGCTTTCTTT.

V is TRBV9 and J is TRBJ1-5; possible D gene TRBD1, 6 bases. The CDR3 has 13 amino acids. CDR1 and CDR2 from the germline V gene are SGDLS and YYNGEE. V lost 3 bases and J 5 bases, leaving 9 bases between the germline ends. In DNA form, the CDR3 reads TGTGCCAGCAGCGGGGGGCGCGATCAGCCCCAGCATTTT. This gives the protein CASSGGRDQPQHF.